This T cell receptor beta chain emerged from a study of molecular identifiers for immune sequencing clone quantification. Regarding the study as a whole: Shared barcodes on identical TCR molecules could underestimate the sizes of highly expanded clones. Spiked Jurkat TCR RNA from one cell was reportedly detectable among fewer than 1.2 million naive cells.

Sorting captured naive CD8 T cells as CD8+CD4-CCR7+CD45RA+. Listed TCR primers, together with previously described methods, were used for the bulk TCR libraries. Each CDR3 protein is one row after TCRdb ran MiXCR on the PCR reads. Of some 650,000 distinct CDR3 sequences in the sample, just under 20% are singletons; the top ten hold 0.7% to 1%. This clonotype appeared many times. The antigen is undetermined. The germline gives CDR1 SGHNT, CDR2 YENEEA. This CDR3 has 17 amino acids. V lost 0 bases and J 6 bases, leaving 17 bases between the germline ends. Specimen: naive CD8+ T cells from blood, with Jurkat cell RNA spiked in. Subset: FACS-sorted CD8+CD4-CCR7+CD45RA+ naive T cells. This chain joins TRBV11-3 and TRBJ2-2, with a tentative D call TRBD1 (6 bases). The receptor was isolated from a human donor in good health. Some libraries in this study had Jurkat cell RNA spiked in. Written as DNA, the CDR3 is TGTGCCAGCAGCTTAGATAGGGACACGGATTTGCCCGGGGAGCTGTTTTTT. It yields the protein CASSLDRDTDLPGELFF.